This T cell receptor (beta chain) was obtained from a study of blood T cell repertoires in COVID-19. Overall study: Researchers got acute and convalescent COVID-19 samples from the United States, Italy and Spain. From T cells, B-cell-depleted T cells, or PBMCs came the material, which was cDNA or gDNA.

Trimming removed 1 base from V and 9 bases from J, with 9 bases in between. The length of the CDR3 is 12 residues. CDR1 SGHNT and CDR2 YENEEA come from the germline V gene. Method: immunoSEQ multiplex PCR; TCRdb's copy keeps in-frame clones and lacks some. The table has approximately 60,000 clones, 70% to 85% seen once. The TCR originated in a woman older than 75 with active or convalescent COVID-19. The rearrangement links TRBV11-3 to TRBJ1-1; perhaps TRBD1 as D (5 bases). Material for sequencing was peripheral blood. Here the CDR3 reads CASSLGAGKAFF. Here the CDR3 DNA reads TGTGCCAGCAGCTTAGGGGCAGGGAAAGCTTTCTTT.